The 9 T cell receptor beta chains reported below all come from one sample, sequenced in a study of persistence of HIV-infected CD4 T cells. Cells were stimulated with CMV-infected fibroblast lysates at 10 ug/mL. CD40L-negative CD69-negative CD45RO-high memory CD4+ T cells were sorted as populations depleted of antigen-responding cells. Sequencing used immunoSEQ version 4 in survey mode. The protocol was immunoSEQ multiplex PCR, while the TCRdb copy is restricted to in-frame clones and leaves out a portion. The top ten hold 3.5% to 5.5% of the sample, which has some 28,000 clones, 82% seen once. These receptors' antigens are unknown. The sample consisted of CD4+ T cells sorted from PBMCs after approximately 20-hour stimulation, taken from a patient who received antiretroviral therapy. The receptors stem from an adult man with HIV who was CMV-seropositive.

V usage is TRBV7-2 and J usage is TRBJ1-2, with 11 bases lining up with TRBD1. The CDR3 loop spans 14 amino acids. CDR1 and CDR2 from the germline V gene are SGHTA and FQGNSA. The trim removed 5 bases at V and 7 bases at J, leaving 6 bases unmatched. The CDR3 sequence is CASSEGQGAAGYTF. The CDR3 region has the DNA TGTGCCAGCAGCGAAGGACAGGGGGCGGCTGGCTACACCTTC. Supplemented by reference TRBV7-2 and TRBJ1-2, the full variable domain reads GAGVSQSPSNKVTEKGKDVELRCDPISGHTALYWYRQSLGQGLEFLIYFQGNSAPDKSGLPSDRFSAERTGGSVSTLTIQRTQQEDSAVYLCASSEGQGAAGYTFGSGTRLTVV.

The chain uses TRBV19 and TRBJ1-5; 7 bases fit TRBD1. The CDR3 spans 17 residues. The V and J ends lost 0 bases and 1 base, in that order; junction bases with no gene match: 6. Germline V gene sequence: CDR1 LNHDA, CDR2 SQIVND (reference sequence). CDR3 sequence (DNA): TGTGCCAGTAGTATAGAGGGGGCAGGGGGAAGCAATCAGCCCCAGCATTTT. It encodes CASSIEGAGGSNQPQHF.

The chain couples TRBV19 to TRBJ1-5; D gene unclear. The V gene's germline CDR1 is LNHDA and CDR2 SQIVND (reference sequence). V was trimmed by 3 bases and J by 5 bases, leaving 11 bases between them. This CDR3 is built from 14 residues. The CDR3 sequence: CASSMRSQDQPQHF. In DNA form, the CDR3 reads TGTGCCAGTAGTATGAGATCTCAGGATCAGCCCCAGCATTTT.

Here the CDR3 DNA reads TGTGCCAGCAGTTTTACGGGCTACACCTACGAGCAGTACTTC. The encoded protein is CASSFTGYTYEQYF. This chain connects TRBV27 to TRBJ2-7; the D is unclear. CDR1 MNHEY and CDR2 SMNVEV come from the germline V gene (reference sequence). CDR3 length: 14 residues. Trimming removed 3 bases at V and 2 bases at J, with 11 bases between.

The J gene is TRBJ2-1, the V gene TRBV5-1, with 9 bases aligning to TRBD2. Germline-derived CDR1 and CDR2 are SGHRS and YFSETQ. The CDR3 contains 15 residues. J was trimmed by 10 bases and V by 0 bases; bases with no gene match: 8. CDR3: CASSLEPAGGREQFF. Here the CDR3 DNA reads TGCGCCAGCAGCTTGGAACCGGCGGGGGGGCGAGAGCAGTTCTTC.

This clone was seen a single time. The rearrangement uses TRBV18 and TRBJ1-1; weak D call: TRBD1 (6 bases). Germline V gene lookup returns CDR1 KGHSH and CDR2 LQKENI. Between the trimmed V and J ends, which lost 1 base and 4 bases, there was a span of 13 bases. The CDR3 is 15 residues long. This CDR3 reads CASSPRVRGGTEAFF. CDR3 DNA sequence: TGTGCCAGCTCACCACGGGTGAGGGGGGGCACTGAAGCTTTCTTT.

CDR3 in amino acids: CASSQDPRGLAGGPVTDTQYF. In DNA form, the CDR3 reads TGTGCCAGCAGCCAAGATCCGCGGGGGCTAGCGGGGGGGCCCGTTACAGATACGCAGTATTTT. The chain has TRBV14 and TRBJ2-3, with 12 nucleotides matching TRBD2. V shed 0 bases, J shed 3 bases, and the junction held 16 bases outside the gene matches. Germline CDR1 is SGHDN and CDR2 is FVKESK. The length of the CDR3 is 21 residues.

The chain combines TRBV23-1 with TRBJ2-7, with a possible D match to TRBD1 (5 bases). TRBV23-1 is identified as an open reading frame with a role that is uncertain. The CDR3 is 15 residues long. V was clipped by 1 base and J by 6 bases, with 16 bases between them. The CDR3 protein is CASSQLVQGKGEQYF. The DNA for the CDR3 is TGCGCCAGCAGTCAATTAGTCCAGGGTAAAGGCGAGCAGTACTTC.

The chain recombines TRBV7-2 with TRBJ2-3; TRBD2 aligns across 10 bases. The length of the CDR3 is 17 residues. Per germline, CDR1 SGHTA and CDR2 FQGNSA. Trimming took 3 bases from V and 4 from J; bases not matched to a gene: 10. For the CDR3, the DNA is TGTGCCAGCAGCTTCCTCCCAGCGGGGGGGAGGGCAGATACGCAGTATTTT. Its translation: CASSFLPAGGRADTQYF.